This T cell receptor beta chain was obtained from a study of T cell repertoires in cytomegalovirus infection (dated by TCRdb to between 2018 and 2021). For context, the study as a whole: Recently identified HLA-C-restricted CMV epitopes, whose presentation resists viral immunomodulation, were targeted by peptide stimulations together with well-studied HLA-B-restricted epitopes. The HLA type of each donor mattered for the analysis, because public TCR beta signatures pointed to carriage of CMV infection along with the matching HLA type.

General findings and caveats noted by the study authors: The ex vivo response was dominated by HLA-C-restricted CMV-specific TCR beta clonotypes, and the single most frequent clonotype in two of eight donors was supplied by these HLA-C-restricted clonotypes. In both this cohort and an independent roughly 400-donor cohort, the cumulative frequency of public TCR beta family members distinguished carriers of CMV infection plus the relevant HLA type.

Sequencer: Illumina HiSeq 1500. In TCRdb, the public reads were trimmed at Q25 with fastp and aligned with MiXCR, with productive beta chains retained. Rows are combined by CDR3 protein, so each entry shows the most common genes and DNA. In this sample the table shows 310,000 or so distinct CDR3 sequences, approximately 25% of which occur a single time. Roughly 14% of the sample rests with the top ten. The sample's treatment or condition label is to be understood as: in vitro stimulation with specific CMV peptide epitopes to enrich CMV-specific T cells. CDR1 and CDR2 are drawn from the germline V gene: SGHTA, FQGNSA. Counted from cysteine to phenylalanine, this CDR3 has 15 amino acids. Only CDR3 DNA remains: 45 bases, in frame from the first base. V trim: 3 bases; J trim: 7 bases; unmatched bases: 9. This clonotype came up many times. Its antigen specificity is not known. Nothing much larger sits one base from this clone, and base qualities are not available.

The sequencing here drew on cultured PBMCs, taken from culture after CMV antigen stimulation. The chain uses TRBV7-2 and TRBJ2-1, with 7 middle bases fitting TRBD2. This sequence originates from a human donor in good health (CMV status not recorded). Some clones in this sample may be carry-over from other donors' samples. The DNA is TGTGCCAGCAGCTTGGAGGCGGGAGCGATGAATGAGCAGTTCTTC. It is translated as CASSLEAGAMNEQFF.